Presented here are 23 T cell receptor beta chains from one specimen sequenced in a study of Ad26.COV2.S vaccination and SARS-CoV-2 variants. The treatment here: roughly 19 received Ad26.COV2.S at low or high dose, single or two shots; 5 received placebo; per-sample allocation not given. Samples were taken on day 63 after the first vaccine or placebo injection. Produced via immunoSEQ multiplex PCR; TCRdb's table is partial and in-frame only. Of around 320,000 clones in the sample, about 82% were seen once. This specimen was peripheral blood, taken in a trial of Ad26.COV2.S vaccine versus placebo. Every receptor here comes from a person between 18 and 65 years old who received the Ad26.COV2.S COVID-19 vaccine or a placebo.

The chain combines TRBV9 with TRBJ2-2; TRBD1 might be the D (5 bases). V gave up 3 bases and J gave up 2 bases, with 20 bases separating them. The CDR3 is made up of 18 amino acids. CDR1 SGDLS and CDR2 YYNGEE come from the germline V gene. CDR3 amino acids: CASSGTTAFKGNTGELFF. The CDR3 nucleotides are TGTGCCAGCAGCGGGACGACAGCCTTCAAGGGAAACACCGGGGAGCTGTTTTTT. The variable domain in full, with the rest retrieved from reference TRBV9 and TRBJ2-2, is DSGVTQTPKHLITATGQRVTLRCSPRSGDLSVYWYQQSLDQGLQFLIQYYNGEERAKGNILERFSAQQFPDLHSELNLSSLELGDSALYFCASSGTTAFKGNTGELFFGEGSRLTVL.

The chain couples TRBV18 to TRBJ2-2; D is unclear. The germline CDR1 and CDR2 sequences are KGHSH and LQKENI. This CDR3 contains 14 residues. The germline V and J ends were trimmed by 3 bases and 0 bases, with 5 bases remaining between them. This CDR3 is CASSPAPNTGELFF. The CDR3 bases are TGTGCCAGCTCACCCGCCCCGAACACCGGGGAGCTGTTTTTT. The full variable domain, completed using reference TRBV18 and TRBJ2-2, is NAGVMQNPRHLVRRRGQEARLRCSPMKGHSHVYWYRQLPEEGLKFMVYLQKENIIDESGMPKERFSAEFPKEGPSILRIQQVVRGDSAAYFCASSPAPNTGELFFGEGSRLTVL.

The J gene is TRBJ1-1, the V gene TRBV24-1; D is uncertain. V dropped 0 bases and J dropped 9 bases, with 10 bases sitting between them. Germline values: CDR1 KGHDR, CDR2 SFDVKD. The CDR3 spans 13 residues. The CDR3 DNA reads TGTGCCACCAGTGATTTGGCTTCAGATAAAGCTTTCTTT. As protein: CATSDLASDKAFF.

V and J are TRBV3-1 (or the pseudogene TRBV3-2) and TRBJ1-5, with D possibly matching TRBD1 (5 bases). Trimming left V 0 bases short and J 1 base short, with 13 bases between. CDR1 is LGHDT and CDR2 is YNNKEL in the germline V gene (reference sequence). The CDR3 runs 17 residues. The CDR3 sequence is CASSQESFQGSNQPQHF. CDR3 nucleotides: TGTGCCAGCAGCCAAGAAAGTTTCCAGGGAAGCAATCAGCCCCAGCATTTT.

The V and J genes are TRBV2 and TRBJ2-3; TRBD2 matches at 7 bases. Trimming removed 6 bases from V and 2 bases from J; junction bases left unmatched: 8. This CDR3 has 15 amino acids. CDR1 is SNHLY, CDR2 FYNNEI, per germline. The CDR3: CASRESGVVTDTQYF. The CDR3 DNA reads TGTGCCAGCAGGGAGAGCGGGGTGGTCACAGATACGCAGTATTTT.

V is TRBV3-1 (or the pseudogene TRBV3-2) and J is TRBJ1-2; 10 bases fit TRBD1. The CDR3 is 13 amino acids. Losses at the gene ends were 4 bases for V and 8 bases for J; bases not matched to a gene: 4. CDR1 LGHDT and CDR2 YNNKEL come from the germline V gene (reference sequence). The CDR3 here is CASSLGQGEGYTF. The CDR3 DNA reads TGTGCCAGCAGCCTCGGACAGGGGGAAGGCTACACCTTC.

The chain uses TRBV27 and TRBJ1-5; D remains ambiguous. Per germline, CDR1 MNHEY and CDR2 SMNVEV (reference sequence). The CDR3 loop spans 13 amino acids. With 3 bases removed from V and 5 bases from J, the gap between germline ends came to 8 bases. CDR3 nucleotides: TGTGCCAGCAGTTTTATAAAGGATCAGCCCCAGCATTTT. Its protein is CASSFIKDQPQHF.

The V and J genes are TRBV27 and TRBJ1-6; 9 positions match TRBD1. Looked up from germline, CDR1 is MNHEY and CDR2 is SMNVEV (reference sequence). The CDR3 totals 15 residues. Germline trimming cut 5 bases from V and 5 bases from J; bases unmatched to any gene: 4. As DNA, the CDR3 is TGTGCCAGCAGTCCTTGGGACAGGGATAATTCACCCCTCCACTTT. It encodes CASSPWDRDNSPLHF.

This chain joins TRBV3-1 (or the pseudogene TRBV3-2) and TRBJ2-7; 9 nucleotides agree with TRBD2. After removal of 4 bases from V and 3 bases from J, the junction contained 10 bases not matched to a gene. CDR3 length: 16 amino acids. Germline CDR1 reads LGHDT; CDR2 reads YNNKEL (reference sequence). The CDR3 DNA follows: TGTGCCAGCAGCCCCCGCTTAGCGGGGGTATACTACGAGCAGTACTTC. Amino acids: CASSPRLAGVYYEQYF.

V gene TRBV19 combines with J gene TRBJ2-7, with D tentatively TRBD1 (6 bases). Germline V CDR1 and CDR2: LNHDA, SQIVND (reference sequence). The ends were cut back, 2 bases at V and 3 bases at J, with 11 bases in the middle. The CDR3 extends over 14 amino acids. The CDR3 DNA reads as TGTGCCAGTAGTATACTCGACAGGTACTACGAGCAGTACTTC. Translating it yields CASSILDRYYEQYF.

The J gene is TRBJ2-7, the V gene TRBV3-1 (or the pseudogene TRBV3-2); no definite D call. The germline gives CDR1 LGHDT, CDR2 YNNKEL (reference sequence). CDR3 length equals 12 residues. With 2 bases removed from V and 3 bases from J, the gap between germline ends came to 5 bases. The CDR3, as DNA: TGTGCCAGCAGCCAAAAATACTACGAGCAGTACTTC. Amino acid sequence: CASSQKYYEQYF.

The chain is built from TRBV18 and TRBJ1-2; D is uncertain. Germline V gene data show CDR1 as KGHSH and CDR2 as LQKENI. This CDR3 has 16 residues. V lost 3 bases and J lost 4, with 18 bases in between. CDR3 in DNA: TGTGCCAGCTCACCCTTCTCTCGGACCGACCTCTATGGCTACACCTTC. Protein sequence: CASSPFSRTDLYGYTF.

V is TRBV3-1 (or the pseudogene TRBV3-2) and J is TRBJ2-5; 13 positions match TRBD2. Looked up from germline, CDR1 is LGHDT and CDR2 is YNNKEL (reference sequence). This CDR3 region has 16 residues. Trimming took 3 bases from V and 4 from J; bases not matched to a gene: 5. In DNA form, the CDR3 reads TGTGCCAGCAGCCAGGAACTAGCGGGGGGGCGAGAGACCCAGTACTTC. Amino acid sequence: CASSQELAGGRETQYF.

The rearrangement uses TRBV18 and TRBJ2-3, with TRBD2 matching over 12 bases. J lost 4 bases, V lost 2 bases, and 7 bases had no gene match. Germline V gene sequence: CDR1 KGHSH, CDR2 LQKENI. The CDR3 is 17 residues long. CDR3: CASSPASGGARADTQYF. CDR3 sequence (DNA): TGTGCCAGCTCACCAGCTAGCGGGGGGGCCCGGGCAGATACGCAGTATTTT.

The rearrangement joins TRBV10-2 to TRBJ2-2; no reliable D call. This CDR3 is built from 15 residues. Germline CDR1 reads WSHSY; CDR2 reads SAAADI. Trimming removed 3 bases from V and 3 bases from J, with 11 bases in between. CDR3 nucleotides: TGCGCCAGCAGTGATCTCTTAAGGTACACCGGGGAGCTGTTTTTT. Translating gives CASSDLLRYTGELFF.

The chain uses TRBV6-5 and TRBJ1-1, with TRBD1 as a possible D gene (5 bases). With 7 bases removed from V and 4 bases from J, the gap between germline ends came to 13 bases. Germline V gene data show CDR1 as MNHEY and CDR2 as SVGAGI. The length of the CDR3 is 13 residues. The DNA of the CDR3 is TGTGCCAGCAAACTCGTGGGGGGCACTGAAGCTTTCTTT. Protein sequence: CASKLVGGTEAFF.

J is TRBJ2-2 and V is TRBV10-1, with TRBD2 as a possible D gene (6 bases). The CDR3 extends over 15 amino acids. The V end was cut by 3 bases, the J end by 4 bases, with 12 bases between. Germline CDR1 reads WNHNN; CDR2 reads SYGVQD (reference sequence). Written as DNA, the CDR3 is TGCGCCAGCAGTGACGCTTCGGGAGTCACCGGGGAGCTGTTTTTT. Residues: CASSDASGVTGELFF.

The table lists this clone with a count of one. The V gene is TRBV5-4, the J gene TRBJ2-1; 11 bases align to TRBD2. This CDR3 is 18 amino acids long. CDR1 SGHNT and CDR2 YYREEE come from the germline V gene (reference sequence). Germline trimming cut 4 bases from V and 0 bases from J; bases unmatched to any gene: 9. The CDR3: CASSQGGTSGFSYNEQFF. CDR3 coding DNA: TGTGCCAGCAGCCAAGGCGGGACTAGCGGCTTCTCCTACAATGAGCAGTTCTTC.

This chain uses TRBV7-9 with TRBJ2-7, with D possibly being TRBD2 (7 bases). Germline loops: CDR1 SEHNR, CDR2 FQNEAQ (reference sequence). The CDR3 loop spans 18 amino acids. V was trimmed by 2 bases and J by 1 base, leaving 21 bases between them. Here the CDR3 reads CASSLTAGRGPRSYEQYF. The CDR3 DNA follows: TGTGCCAGCAGCTTAACTGCGGGGCGGGGGCCCCGTTCCTACGAGCAGTACTTC.

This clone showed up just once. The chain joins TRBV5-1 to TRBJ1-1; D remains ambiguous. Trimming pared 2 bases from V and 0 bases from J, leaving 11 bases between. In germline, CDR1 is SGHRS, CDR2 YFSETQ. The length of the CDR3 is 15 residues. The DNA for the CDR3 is TGCGCCAGCAGCTTTGGGATTCAAATGAACACTGAAGCTTTCTTT. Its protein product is CASSFGIQMNTEAFF.

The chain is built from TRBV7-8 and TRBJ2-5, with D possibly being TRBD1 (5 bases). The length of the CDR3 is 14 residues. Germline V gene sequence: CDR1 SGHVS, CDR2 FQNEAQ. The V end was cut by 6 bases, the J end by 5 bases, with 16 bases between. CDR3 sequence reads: CASSPSQGWETQYF. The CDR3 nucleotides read TGTGCCAGCAGTCCTTCGCAGGGCTGGGAGACCCAGTACTTC.

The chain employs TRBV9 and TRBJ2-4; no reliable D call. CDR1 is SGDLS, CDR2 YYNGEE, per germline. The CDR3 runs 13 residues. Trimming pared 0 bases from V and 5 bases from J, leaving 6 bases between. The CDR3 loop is CASSVGQENIQYF. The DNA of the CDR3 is TGTGCCAGCAGCGTAGGACAAGAAAACATTCAGTACTTC.

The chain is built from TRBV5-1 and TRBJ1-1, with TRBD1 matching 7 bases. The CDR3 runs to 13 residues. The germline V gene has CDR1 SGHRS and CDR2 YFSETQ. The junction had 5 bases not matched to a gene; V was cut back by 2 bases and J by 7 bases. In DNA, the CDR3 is TGCGCCAGCAGCTTAAACAGGGGAGTTGAAGCTTTCTTT. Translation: CASSLNRGVEAFF.